This section outlines one T cell receptor beta chain sequence together with its context. The antigen is not known. This entry is derived from a study of cytomegalovirus exposure and HLA in healthy donors. Study information: Genotyping of nearly 400 donors showed that approximately 83% belonged to the Caucasian-associated ancestry cluster.

60 Vbeta and 13 Jbeta primers were used in PCR. Here immunoSEQ multiplex PCR was the method, and the copy in TCRdb shows in-frame clones only, minus some. The data show approximately 250,000 clones, with 85% seen just once and 0.2% to 0.25% held by the top ten. Study findings and constraints: Researchers catalogued roughly 170 TCR beta chains as cytomegalovirus-associated.

Sequencing was performed on PBMCs. The sequence derives from a girl aged 2-10 years in good health and CMV-seronegative.

The CDR3 DNA follows: TGCGCCAGCAGCCAAGACGGTAATTATCGGAGTCGCGGATACGAGCAGTACTTC. Protein sequence: CASSQDGNYRSRGYEQYF. The rearrangement uses TRBV4-3 and TRBJ2-7; D unresolved. CDR1 is LGHNA, CDR2 YSLEER, per germline. The CDR3 has 18 residues. The V and J ends lost 0 bases and 4 bases respectively, with 22 bases between them.